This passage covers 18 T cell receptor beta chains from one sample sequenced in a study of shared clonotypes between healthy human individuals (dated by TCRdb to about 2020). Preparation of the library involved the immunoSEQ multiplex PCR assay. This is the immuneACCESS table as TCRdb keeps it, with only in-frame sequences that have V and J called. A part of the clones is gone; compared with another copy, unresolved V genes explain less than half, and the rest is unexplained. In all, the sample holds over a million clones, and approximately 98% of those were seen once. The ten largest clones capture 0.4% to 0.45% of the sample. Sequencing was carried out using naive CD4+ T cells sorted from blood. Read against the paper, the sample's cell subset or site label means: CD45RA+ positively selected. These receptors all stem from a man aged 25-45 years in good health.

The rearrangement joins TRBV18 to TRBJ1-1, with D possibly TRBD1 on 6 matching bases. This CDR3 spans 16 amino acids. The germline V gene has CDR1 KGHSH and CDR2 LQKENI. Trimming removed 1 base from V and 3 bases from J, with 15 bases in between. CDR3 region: CASSPLTTGAHTEAFF. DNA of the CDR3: TGTGCCAGCTCACCACTAACGACAGGAGCCCACACTGAAGCTTTCTTT.

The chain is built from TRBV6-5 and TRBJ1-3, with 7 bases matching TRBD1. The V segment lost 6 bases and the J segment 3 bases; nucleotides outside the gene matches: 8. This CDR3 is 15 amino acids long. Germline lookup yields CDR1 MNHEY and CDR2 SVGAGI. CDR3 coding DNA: TGTGCCAGCAGCTCTACAGGGGCGGTTGGAAACACCATATATTTT. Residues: CASSSTGAVGNTIYF.

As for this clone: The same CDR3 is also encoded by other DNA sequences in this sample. The chain's CDR3 is CASSLLRANTGELFF. The CDR3 DNA sequence: TGTGCCAGCAGTCTCCTCCGGGCGAACACCGGGGAGCTGTTTTTT. This chain connects TRBV28 to TRBJ2-2; unclear D gene. Trimming removed 5 bases from V and 0 bases from J, with 10 bases in between. There are 15 residues in the CDR3. Per germline, CDR1 MDHEN and CDR2 SYDVKM.

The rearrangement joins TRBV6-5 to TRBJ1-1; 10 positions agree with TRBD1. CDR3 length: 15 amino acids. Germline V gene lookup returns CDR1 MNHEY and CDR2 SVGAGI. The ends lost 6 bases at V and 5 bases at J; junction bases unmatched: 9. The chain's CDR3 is CASRLDRGLFTEAFF. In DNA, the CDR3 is TGTGCCAGCAGATTAGACAGGGGGCTGTTTACTGAAGCTTTCTTT.

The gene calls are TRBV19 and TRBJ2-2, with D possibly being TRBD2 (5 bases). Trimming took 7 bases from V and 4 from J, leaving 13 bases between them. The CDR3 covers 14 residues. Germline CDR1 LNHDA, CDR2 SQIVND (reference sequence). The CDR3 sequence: CASNSPAATGELFF. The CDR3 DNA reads TGTGCCAGTAACTCCCCAGCGGCCACCGGGGAGCTGTTTTTT. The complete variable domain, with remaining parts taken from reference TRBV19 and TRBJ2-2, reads DGGITQSPKYLFRKEGQNVTLSCEQNLNHDAMYWYRQDPGQGLRLIYYSQIVNDFQKGDIAEGYSVSREKKESFPLTVTSAQKNPTAFYLCASNSPAATGELFFGEGSRLTVL.

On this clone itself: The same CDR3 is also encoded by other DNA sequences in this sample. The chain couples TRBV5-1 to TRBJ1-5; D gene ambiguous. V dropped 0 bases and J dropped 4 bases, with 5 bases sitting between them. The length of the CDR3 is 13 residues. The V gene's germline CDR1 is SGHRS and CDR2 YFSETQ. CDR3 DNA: TGCGCCAGCAGCTTGGGTGAAAATCAGCCCCAGCATTTT. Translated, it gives CASSLGENQPQHF. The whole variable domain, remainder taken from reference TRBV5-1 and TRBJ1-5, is KAGVTQTPRYLIKTRGQQVTLSCSPISGHRSVSWYQQTPGQGLQFLFEYFSETQRNKGNFPGRFSGRQFSNSRSEMNVSTLELGDSALYLCASSLGENQPQHFGDGTRLSIL.

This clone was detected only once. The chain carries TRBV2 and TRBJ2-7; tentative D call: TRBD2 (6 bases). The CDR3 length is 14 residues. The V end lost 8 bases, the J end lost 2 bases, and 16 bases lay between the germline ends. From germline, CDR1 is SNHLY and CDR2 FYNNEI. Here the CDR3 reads CASGREAGTYEQYF. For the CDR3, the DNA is TGTGCCAGCGGAAGGGAGGCGGGAACCTACGAGCAGTACTTC.

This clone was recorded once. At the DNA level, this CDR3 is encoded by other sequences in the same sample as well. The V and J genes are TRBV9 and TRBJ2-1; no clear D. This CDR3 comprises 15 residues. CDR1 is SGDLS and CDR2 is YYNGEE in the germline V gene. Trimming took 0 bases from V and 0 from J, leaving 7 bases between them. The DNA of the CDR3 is TGTGCCAGCAGCGTAGTCGGCGGCTCCTACAATGAGCAGTTCTTC. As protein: CASSVVGGSYNEQFF.

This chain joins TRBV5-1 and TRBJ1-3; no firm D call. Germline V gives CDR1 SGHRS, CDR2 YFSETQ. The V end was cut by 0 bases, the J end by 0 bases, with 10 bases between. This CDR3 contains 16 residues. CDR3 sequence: CASSLAGGGSGNTIYF. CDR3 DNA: TGCGCCAGCAGCTTGGCCGGTGGCGGCTCTGGAAACACCATATATTTT.

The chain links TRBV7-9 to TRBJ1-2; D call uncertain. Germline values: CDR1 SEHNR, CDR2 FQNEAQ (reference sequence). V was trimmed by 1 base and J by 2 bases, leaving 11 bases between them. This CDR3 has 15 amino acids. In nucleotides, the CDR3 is TGTGCCAGCAGCTTAGACGAGGGTTCGAACTATGGCTACACCTTC. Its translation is CASSLDEGSNYGYTF. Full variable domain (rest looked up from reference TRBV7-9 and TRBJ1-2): DTGVSQNPRHKITKRGQNVTFRCDPISEHNRLYWYRQTLGQGPEFLTYFQNEAQLEKSRLLSDRFSAERPKGSFSTLEIQRTEQGDSAMYLCASSLDEGSNYGYTFGSGTRLTVV.

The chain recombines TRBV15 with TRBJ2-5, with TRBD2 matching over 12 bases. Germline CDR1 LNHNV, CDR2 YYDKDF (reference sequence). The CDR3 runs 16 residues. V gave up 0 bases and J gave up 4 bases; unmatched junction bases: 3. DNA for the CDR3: TGTGCCACCAGCAGAGATTTGGGACTAGCGGGAGAGACCCAGTACTTC. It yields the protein CATSRDLGLAGETQYF.

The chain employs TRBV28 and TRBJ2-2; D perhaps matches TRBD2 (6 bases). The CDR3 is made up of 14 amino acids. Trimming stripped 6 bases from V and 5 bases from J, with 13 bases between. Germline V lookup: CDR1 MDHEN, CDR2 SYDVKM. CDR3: CASSHRGGTGELFF. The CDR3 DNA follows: TGTGCCAGCAGCCACCGCGGAGGGACCGGGGAGCTGTTTTTT.

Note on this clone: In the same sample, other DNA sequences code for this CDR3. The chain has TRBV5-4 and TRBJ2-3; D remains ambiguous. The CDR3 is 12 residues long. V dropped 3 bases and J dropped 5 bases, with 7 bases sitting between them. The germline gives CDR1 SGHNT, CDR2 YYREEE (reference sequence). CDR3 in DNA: TGTGCCAGCAGCTCGGACCAAGATACGCAGTATTTT. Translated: CASSSDQDTQYF.

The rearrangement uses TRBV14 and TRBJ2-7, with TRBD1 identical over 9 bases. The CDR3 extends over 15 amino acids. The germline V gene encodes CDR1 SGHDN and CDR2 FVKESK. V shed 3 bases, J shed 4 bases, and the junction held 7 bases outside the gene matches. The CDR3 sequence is CASSQPGQGYYEQYF. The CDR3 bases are TGTGCCAGCAGCCAGCCGGGACAGGGCTATTACGAGCAGTACTTC.

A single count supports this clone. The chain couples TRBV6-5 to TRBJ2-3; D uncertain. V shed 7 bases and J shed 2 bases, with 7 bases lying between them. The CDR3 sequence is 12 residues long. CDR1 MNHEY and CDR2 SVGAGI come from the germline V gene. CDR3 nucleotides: TGTGCCAGCACAGACCTCACAGATACGCAGTATTTT. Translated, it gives CASTDLTDTQYF.

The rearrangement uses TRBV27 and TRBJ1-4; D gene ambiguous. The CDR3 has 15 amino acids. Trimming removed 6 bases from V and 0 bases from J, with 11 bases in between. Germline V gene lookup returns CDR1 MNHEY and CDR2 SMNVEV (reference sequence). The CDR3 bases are TGTGCCAGCAGCTCTCGAGGGTCAACTAATGAAAAACTGTTTTTT. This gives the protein CASSSRGSTNEKLFF.

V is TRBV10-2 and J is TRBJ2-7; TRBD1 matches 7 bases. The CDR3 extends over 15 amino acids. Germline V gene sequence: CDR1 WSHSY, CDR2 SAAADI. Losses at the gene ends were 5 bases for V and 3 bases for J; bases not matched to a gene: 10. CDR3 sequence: CASSRQGERDYEQYF. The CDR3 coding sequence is TGCGCCAGCAGTAGGCAGGGGGAAAGGGACTACGAGCAGTACTTC.

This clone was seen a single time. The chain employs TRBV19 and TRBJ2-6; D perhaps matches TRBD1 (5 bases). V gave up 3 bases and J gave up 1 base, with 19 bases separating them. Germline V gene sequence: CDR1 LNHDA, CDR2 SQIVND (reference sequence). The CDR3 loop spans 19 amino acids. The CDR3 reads CASSMVVPGIGSGANVLTF. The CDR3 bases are TGTGCCAGTAGTATGGTAGTCCCAGGGATCGGATCTGGGGCCAACGTCCTGACTTTC.